These 15 T cell receptor beta chains were all obtained from the same sample, sequenced in a study of T cells in localized non-small cell lung cancer. TCRdb's table, derived via immunoSEQ multiplex PCR, lists solely in-frame clones and lacks some. The sample includes around 64,000 clones, more than 80% of them seen just once. The source material was PBMCs, sampled before any cancer treatment. These receptors came from a man aged 35 to 69 with stage II lung adenocarcinoma.

Here the CDR3 DNA reads TGTGCCTGGAGCCCGTTTAGGACAGCCTGGGGCACTGAAGCTTTCTTT. This codes for CAWSPFRTAWGTEAFF. The chain carries TRBV30 and TRBJ1-1; possibly TRBD1 for D (6 bases). The CDR3 spans 16 residues. Trimming took 3 bases from V and 4 from J, leaving 21 bases between them. The germline CDR1 and CDR2 sequences are GTSNPN and SVGIG (reference sequence). Full variable domain (outside the CDR3, taken from reference TRBV30 and TRBJ1-1): SQTIHQWPATLVQPVGSPLSLECTVEGTSNPNLYWYRQAAGRGLQLLFYSVGIGQISSEVPQNLSASRPQDRQFILSSKKLLLSDSGFYLCAWSPFRTAWGTEAFFGQGTRLTVV.

The chain carries TRBV10-3 and TRBJ2-2; D is perhaps TRBD1 (5 bases). The V gene's germline CDR1 is ENHRY and CDR2 SYGVKD. There are 14 residues in the CDR3. Between the trimmed V and J ends, which lost 7 bases and 6 bases, there was a span of 15 bases. CDR3 loop: CAITQARDSGELFF. The CDR3, as DNA: TGTGCCATCACGCAGGCCAGGGATTCCGGGGAGCTGTTTTTT.

V gene TRBV6-1 combines with J gene TRBJ1-5; 7 bases are shared with TRBD1. In germline, CDR1 is MNHNS, CDR2 SASEGT. The CDR3 length is 14 residues. Trimming at V came to 5 bases and at J to 5 bases, leaving 6 bases not matched to a gene. CDR3 residues: CASSRQGKDQPQHF. The CDR3 bases are TGTGCCAGCAGTAGACAGGGAAAGGATCAGCCCCAGCATTTT.

The chain carries TRBV10-3 and TRBJ2-7; unclear D gene. Germline V gene sequence: CDR1 ENHRY, CDR2 SYGVKD. The CDR3 has 14 residues. The V end was cut by 0 bases, the J end by 1 base, with 7 bases between. This CDR3 reads CAISESASSYEQYF. CDR3 nucleotide sequence: TGTGCCATCAGTGAGTCGGCCAGTTCCTACGAGCAGTACTTC.

The rearrangement joins TRBV16 to TRBJ1-3; TRBD1 might be the D (6 bases). CDR1 and CDR2 (germline): KGHSY, FQNENV. Trimming took 6 bases from V and 0 from J, leaving 9 bases between them. CDR3 size: 14 residues. Here the CDR3 DNA reads TGTGCCAGCAGTGACAGGAGCTCTGGAAACACCATATATTTT. Protein: CASSDRSSGNTIYF.

The gene calls are TRBV7-2 and TRBJ2-7, with 8 bases aligning to TRBD2. CDR3 length: 16 amino acids. V lost 4 bases to trimming and J lost 2 bases; unmatched junction nucleotides: 10. Germline CDR1 SGHTA, CDR2 FQGNSA. The CDR3 protein is CASSSRGLASPYEQYF. In DNA, the CDR3 is TGTGCCAGCAGCTCCCGAGGACTAGCTTCCCCCTACGAGCAGTACTTC.

The rearrangement joins TRBV5-1 to TRBJ1-1; D uncertain. The CDR3 covers 13 residues. The V gene's germline CDR1 is SGHRS and CDR2 YFSETQ. The V and J ends lost 1 base and 4 bases respectively, with 8 bases between them. The CDR3 bases are TGCGCCAGCAGCTTGAGGAGCTCCACTGAAGCTTTCTTT. This codes for CASSLRSSTEAFF.

V is TRBV7-3 and J is TRBJ2-2, with D tentatively TRBD1 (6 bases). Germline CDR1 SGHTA, CDR2 FQGTGA. This CDR3 spans 14 amino acids. Trimming cost V 5 bases and J 7 bases, with 14 bases left between them. The CDR3 DNA sequence: TGTGCCAGCAGCGAAGGCAGGGGCGGCGGGGAGCTGTTTTTT. Its protein product is CASSEGRGGGELFF. The whole variable domain, remainder taken from reference TRBV7-3 and TRBJ2-2, is GAGVSQTPSNKVTEKGKYVELRCDPISGHTALYWYRQSLGQGPEFLIYFQGTGAADDSGLPNDRFFAVRPEGSVSTLKIQRTERGDSAVYLCASSEGRGGGELFFGEGSRLTVL.

This clone was detected only a few times. The rearrangement uses TRBV10-3 and TRBJ2-1; 10 nucleotides line up with TRBD2. V lost 6 bases, J lost 7 bases, and 12 bases stayed unmatched. CDR1 is ENHRY, CDR2 SYGVKD, per germline. The CDR3 covers 16 residues. Written as DNA, the CDR3 is TGTGCCATCAGCTCCTCTAGCGGGAGCGGGTTGAATGAGCAGTTCTTC. Residues: CAISSSSGSGLNEQFF.

J is TRBJ2-3 and V is TRBV28; D is unclear. Trimming shortened V by 5 bases and J by 3 bases, and 12 bases separated the two germline ends. The germline V gene has CDR1 MDHEN and CDR2 SYDVKM. The CDR3 totals 14 residues. CDR3 nucleotides: TGTGCCAGCAGTACTATACTTTTAACAGATACGCAGTATTTT. It yields the protein CASSTILLTDTQYF.

This chain links TRBV19 with TRBJ1-5; 7 positions match TRBD1. Germline V gene lookup returns CDR1 LNHDA and CDR2 SQIVND (reference sequence). Germline trimming cut 4 bases from V and 10 bases from J; bases unmatched to any gene: 13. The CDR3 covers 15 residues. CDR3 in DNA: TGTGCCAGTAGTACCCTACAGGGGCTGACTAGCCCCCAGCATTTT. Translation gives CASSTLQGLTSPQHF. Full variable domain (outside the CDR3, taken from reference TRBV19 and TRBJ1-5): DGGITQSPKYLFRKEGQNVTLSCEQNLNHDAMYWYRQDPGQGLRLIYYSQIVNDFQKGDIAEGYSVSREKKESFPLTVTSAQKNPTAFYLCASSTLQGLTSPQHFGDGTRLSIL.

This rearrangement joins TRBV7-2 to TRBJ1-4; weak D call: TRBD1 (5 bases). Trimming removed 5 bases at V and 4 bases at J, with 14 bases between. CDR1 SGHTA and CDR2 FQGNSA come from the germline V gene. The CDR3 is 15 amino acids. The CDR3 region has the DNA TGTGCCAGCAGCCGGAGACAGCTTATTAATGAAAAACTGTTTTTT. This sequence encodes CASSRRQLINEKLFF.

This chain uses TRBV15 with TRBJ1-2, with D hard to call. This CDR3 spans 13 amino acids. Germline V gene data show CDR1 as LNHNV and CDR2 as YYDKDF (reference sequence). V was clipped by 1 base and J by 1 base, with 4 bases between them. CDR3 in amino acids: CATSRGNNYGYTF. CDR3 DNA: TGTGCCACCAGCAGAGGGAATAACTATGGCTACACCTTC.

The chain carries TRBV20-1 and TRBJ2-1; D is ambiguous. The CDR3 length is 10 residues. Germline V gene data show CDR1 as DFQATT and CDR2 as SNEGSKA (reference sequence). Trimming pared 5 bases from V and 7 bases from J, leaving 6 bases between. CDR3 nucleotides: TGCAGTGCTCGCGAAAATGAGCAGTTCTTC. It translates to CSARENEQFF.

This clone appeared a few times. The chain couples TRBV28 to TRBJ1-5, with unresolved D. V lost 1 base to trimming and J lost 9 bases, with 13 bases between them. This CDR3 region has 14 residues. Germline CDR1 and CDR2: MDHEN and SYDVKM. CDR3 nucleotides: TGTGCCAGCAGTTTATCGGCGGGAGCTCTGCCCCAGCATTTT. It yields the protein CASSLSAGALPQHF.